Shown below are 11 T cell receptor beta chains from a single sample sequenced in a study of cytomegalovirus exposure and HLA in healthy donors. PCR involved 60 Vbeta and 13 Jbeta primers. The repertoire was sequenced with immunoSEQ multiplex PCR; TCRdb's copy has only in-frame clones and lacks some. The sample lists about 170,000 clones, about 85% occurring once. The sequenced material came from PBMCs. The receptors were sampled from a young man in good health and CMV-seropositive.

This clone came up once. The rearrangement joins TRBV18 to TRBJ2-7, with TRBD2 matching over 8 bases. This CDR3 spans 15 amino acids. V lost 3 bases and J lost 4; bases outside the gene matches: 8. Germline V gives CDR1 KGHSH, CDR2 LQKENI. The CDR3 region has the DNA TGTGCCAGCTCACCGTTTGAGCGGGGGAATTACGAGCAGTACTTC. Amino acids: CASSPFERGNYEQYF.

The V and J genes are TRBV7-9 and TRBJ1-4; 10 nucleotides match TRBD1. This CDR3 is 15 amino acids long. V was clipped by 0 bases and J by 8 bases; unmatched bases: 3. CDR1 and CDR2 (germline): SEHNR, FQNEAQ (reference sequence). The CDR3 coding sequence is TGTGCCAGCAGCTTAGCCGGGACAGGGGACGAAAAACTGTTTTTT. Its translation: CASSLAGTGDEKLFF.

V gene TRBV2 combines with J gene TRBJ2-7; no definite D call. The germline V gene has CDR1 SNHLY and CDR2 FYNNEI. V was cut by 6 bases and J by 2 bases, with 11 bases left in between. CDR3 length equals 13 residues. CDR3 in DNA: TGTGCCAGCAGGGTGACTCTAACCTACGAGCAGTACTTC. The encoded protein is CASRVTLTYEQYF. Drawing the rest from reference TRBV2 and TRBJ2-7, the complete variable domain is EPEVTQTPSHQVTQMGQEVILRCVPISNHLYFYWYRQILGQKVEFLVSFYNNEISEKSEIFDDQFSVERPDGSNFTLKIRSTKLEDSAMYFCASRVTLTYEQYFGPGTRLTVT.

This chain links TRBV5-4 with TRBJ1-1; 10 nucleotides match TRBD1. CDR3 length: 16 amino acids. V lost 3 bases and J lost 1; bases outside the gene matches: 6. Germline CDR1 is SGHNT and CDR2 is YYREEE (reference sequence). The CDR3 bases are TGTGCCAGCAGCTCCCCGACAGGGGGCCAGAACACTGAAGCTTTCTTT. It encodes CASSSPTGGQNTEAFF.

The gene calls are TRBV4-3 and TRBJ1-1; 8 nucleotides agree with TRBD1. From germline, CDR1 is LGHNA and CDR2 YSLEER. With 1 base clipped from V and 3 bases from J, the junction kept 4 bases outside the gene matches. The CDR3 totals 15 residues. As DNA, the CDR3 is TGCGCCAGCAGCCAAGTGCAGGGGGCGGACACTGAAGCTTTCTTT. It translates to CASSQVQGADTEAFF.

DNA of the CDR3: TGTGCCAGTAGGATGACAGGGGCAGGGCCCCAGCATTTT. This gives the protein CASRMTGAGPQHF. The chain combines TRBV19 with TRBJ1-5; 8 bases map to TRBD1. Germline values: CDR1 LNHDA, CDR2 SQIVND (reference sequence). The ends lost 6 bases at V and 9 bases at J; junction bases unmatched: 7. The CDR3 covers 13 residues.

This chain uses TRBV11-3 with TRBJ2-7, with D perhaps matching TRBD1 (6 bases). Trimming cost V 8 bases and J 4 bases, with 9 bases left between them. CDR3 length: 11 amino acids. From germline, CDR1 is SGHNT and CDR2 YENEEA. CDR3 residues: CASEGVYEQYF. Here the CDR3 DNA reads TGTGCCAGCGAGGGGGTATACGAGCAGTACTTC.

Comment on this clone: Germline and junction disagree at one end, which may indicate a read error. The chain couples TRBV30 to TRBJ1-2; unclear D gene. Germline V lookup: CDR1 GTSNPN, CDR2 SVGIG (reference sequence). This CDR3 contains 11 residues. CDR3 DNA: TGCGTTGCTGAGGGATTCTATGGCTACACCTTC. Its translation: CVAEGFYGYTF.

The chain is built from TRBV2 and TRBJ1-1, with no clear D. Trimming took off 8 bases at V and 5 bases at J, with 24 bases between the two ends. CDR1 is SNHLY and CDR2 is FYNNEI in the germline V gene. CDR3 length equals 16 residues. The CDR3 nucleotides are TGTGCCAGCGGACGCCGACCGAGGGCCCAGGTAACTGAAGCTTTCTTT. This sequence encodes CASGRRPRAQVTEAFF.

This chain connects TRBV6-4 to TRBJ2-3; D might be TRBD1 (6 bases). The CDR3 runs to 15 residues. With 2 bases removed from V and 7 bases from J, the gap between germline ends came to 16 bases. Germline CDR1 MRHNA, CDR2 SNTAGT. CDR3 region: CASSDGGGRSNTQYF. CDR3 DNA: TGTGCCAGCAGTGACGGGGGCGGCAGGTCGAATACGCAGTATTTT.

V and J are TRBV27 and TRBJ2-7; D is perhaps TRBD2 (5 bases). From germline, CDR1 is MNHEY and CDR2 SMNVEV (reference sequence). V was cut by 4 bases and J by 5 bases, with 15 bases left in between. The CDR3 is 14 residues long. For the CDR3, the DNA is TGTGCCAGCAGTTCCCTCTTTGCGGAGGACGAGCAGTACTTC. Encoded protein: CASSSLFAEDEQYF.